Following are 5 T cell receptor beta chains from one sample sequenced in a study of cytomegalovirus exposure and HLA in healthy donors. TCRdb's table, derived via immunoSEQ multiplex PCR, lists solely in-frame clones and lacks some. The table lists tens of thousands of clones, around 94% of them singletons. What was sequenced was PBMCs. Receptor source: a man aged 18 to 35 in good health and CMV-seronegative.

This clone was seen only once. The J gene is TRBJ1-1, the V gene TRBV10-3; TRBD1 matches 7 bases. V shed 4 bases and J 3 bases; nucleotides not matched to a gene: 11. The CDR3 runs 16 residues. Per germline, CDR1 ENHRY and CDR2 SYGVKD. The chain's CDR3 is CAISATGFRADTEAFF. For the CDR3, the DNA is TGTGCCATCAGTGCGACAGGGTTCAGGGCGGACACTGAAGCTTTCTTT.

The genes are TRBV6-1 and TRBJ2-7; a weak D match, TRBD2 (5 bases). Trimming pared 8 bases from V and 0 bases from J, leaving 11 bases between. The CDR3 totals 13 residues. Germline-derived CDR1 and CDR2 are MNHNS and SASEGT. CDR3 in DNA: TGTGCCAGCCAGGACTTGAGCTCCTACGAGCAGTACTTC. This sequence encodes CASQDLSSYEQYF.

The chain combines TRBV6-5 with TRBJ1-2; TRBD1 agrees at 8 bases. V was pared by 2 bases and J by 3 bases, with 5 bases of the junction left unmatched. CDR1 is MNHEY and CDR2 is SVGAGI in the germline V gene. The CDR3 is 15 residues long. The CDR3 loop is CASSYSGQGYYGYTF. The DNA of the CDR3 is TGTGCCAGCAGTTACAGCGGACAGGGCTACTATGGCTACACCTTC.

The chain has TRBV6-6 and TRBJ2-1, with TRBD2 identical over 12 bases. CDR1 and CDR2 (germline): MNHNY, SVGAGI (reference sequence). The CDR3 is 15 amino acids. The ends lost 7 bases at V and 7 bases at J; junction bases unmatched: 8. Here the CDR3 reads CASTPTSGGLNEQFF. The CDR3 DNA is TGTGCCAGCACCCCAACTAGCGGGGGGTTGAATGAGCAGTTCTTC.

The chain employs TRBV5-1 and TRBJ2-1, with D perhaps TRBD1 (6 bases). The V gene's germline CDR1 is SGHRS and CDR2 YFSETQ. The CDR3 length is 13 residues. V lost 4 bases and J 6 bases, leaving 11 bases between the germline ends. This CDR3 is CASSLGGSNEQFF. DNA for the CDR3: TGCGCCAGCAGCCTAGGGGGTTCCAATGAGCAGTTCTTC.